What follows are 7 T cell receptor beta chains derived from one specimen sequenced in a study of regulatory and conventional T cells in RAG deficiency. Repertoires were generated with immunoSEQ multiplex PCR, while TCRdb's copy carries only in-frame clones and drops some. The sample yields about 30,000 clones, over 80% seen once. This same sample was also taken into another study, of regulatory T cells. That source notes: Primers: 52 TRBV forward and 13 TRBJ reverse.

The material sequenced was CD8+ T cells sorted from blood. Receptor source: a human donor in good health.

The genes are TRBV19 and TRBJ2-1; D might be TRBD1 or TRBD2, each matching 6 bases. The CDR3 is made up of 20 amino acids. Germline V gives CDR1 LNHDA, CDR2 SQIVND (reference sequence). The V and J ends lost 1 base and 1 base respectively, with 23 bases between them. The CDR3 loop is CASSIVGQDSPGDSYNEQFF. For the CDR3, the DNA is TGTGCCAGTAGTATAGTGGGACAAGACTCACCGGGGGATTCCTACAATGAGCAGTTCTTC.

With regard to this clone: Distinct nucleotide sequences in the sample also encode this CDR3. The chain recombines TRBV11-2 with TRBJ2-5, with D hard to call. V was trimmed by 3 bases and J by 5 bases, leaving 16 bases between them. CDR3 length: 15 amino acids. Germline V gene lookup returns CDR1 SGHAT and CDR2 FQNNGV. In DNA form, the CDR3 reads TGTGCCAGCAGCTTCCGAGCCCCTCCCGGGGAGACCCAGTACTTC. Translation: CASSFRAPPGETQYF.

The chain is built from TRBV5-5 and TRBJ2-5; D possibly uses TRBD1 or TRBD2 (5 bases each). From germline, CDR1 is SGHKS and CDR2 YYEKEE (reference sequence). This CDR3 region has 14 residues. V was trimmed by 4 bases and J by 9 bases, leaving 19 bases between them. For the CDR3, the DNA is TGTGCCAGCAGCCAAGGGATGGGTGGGGGATCCCAGTACTTC. Protein sequence: CASSQGMGGGSQYF.

This chain joins TRBV29-1 and TRBJ2-5, with D possibly TRBD2 on 6 matching bases. V lost 6 bases, J lost 3 bases, and 14 bases lay in between. Germline CDR1 SQVTM, CDR2 ANQGSEA. The CDR3 sequence is 13 residues long. DNA of the CDR3: TGCAGCGTCCTGGGACTGGGAAAAGAGACCCAGTACTTC. The encoded protein is CSVLGLGKETQYF.

V gene TRBV12-5 combines with J gene TRBJ1-4, with 10 bases aligning to TRBD1. Germline CDR1 is LGHNT and CDR2 is FRNRAP. V shed 7 bases, J shed 7 bases, and the junction held 24 bases outside the gene matches. This CDR3 is 20 amino acids long. In nucleotides, the CDR3 is TGTGCTAGTGCCCTCGGGCGGGAAGGGACAGGGGTTGGTTCAAGTGAAAAACTGTTTTTT. Translated: CASALGREGTGVGSSEKLFF.

The genes are TRBV6-5 and TRBJ1-4, with unresolved D. The CDR3 is 16 amino acids. Trimming stripped 4 bases from V and 5 bases from J, with 17 bases between. Germline CDR1 is MNHEY and CDR2 is SVGAGI. CDR3: CASSFLMAGKNEKLFF. The CDR3 DNA sequence: TGTGCCAGCAGTTTTCTGATGGCCGGGAAGAATGAAAAACTGTTTTTT.

The V call is TRBV9, the J call TRBJ2-5, with 8 bases that match TRBD1. The CDR3 consists of 15 residues. The germline V gene encodes CDR1 SGDLS and CDR2 YYNGEE. V lost 3 bases, J lost 2 bases, and 6 bases stayed unmatched. The CDR3, as DNA: TGTGCCAGCAGCGCAGGGGGCGCGGGGCAAGAGACCCAGTACTTC. Translation gives CASSAGGAGQETQYF.